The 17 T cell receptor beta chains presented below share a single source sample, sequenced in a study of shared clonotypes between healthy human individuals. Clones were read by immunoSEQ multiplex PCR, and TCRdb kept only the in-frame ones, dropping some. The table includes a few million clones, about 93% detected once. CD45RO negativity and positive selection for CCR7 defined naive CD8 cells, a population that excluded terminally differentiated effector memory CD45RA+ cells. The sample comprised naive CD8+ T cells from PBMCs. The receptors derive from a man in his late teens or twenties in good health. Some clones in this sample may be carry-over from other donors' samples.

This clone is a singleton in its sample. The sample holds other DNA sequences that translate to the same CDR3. CDR3 region: CASRPQGTGELFF. For the CDR3, the DNA is TGTGCCAGCAGGCCTCAAGGCACCGGGGAGCTGTTTTTT. V is TRBV28 and J is TRBJ2-2; D is uncertain. The CDR3 is 13 residues long. The germline gives CDR1 MDHEN, CDR2 SYDVKM. Trimming pared 6 bases from V and 4 bases from J, leaving 9 bases between.

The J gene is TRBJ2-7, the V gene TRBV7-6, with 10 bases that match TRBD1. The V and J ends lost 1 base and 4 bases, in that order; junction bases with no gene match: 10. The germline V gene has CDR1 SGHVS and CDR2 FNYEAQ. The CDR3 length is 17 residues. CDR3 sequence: CASSLGAGTGVMYEQYF. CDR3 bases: TGTGCCAGCAGCTTAGGGGCCGGGACAGGGGTGATGTACGAGCAGTACTTC.

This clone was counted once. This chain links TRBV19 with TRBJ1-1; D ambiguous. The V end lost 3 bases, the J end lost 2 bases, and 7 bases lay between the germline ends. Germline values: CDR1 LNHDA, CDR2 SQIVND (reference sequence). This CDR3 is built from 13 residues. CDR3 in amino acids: CASSIDINTEAFF. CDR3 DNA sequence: TGTGCCAGTAGTATCGACATTAACACTGAAGCTTTCTTT.

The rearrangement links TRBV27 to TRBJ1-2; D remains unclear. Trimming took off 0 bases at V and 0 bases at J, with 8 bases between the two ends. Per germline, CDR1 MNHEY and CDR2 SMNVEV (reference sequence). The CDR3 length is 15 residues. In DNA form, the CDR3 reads TGTGCCAGCAGTTTATCATGGAGAGCTAACTATGGCTACACCTTC. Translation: CASSLSWRANYGYTF.

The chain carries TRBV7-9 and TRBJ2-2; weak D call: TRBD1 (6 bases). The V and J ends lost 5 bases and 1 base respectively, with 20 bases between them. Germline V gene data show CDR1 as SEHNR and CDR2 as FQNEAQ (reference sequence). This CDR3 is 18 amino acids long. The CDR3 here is CASSPNFTGYRNTGELFF. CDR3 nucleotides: TGTGCCAGCAGCCCAAATTTTACAGGGTATCGGAACACCGGGGAGCTGTTTTTT.

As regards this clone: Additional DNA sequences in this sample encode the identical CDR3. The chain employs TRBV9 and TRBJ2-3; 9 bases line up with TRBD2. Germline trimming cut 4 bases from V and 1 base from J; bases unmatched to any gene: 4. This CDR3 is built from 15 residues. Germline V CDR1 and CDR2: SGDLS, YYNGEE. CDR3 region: CASSPASGGTDTQYF. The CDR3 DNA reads TGTGCCAGCAGCCCTGCTAGCGGGGGCACAGATACGCAGTATTTT.

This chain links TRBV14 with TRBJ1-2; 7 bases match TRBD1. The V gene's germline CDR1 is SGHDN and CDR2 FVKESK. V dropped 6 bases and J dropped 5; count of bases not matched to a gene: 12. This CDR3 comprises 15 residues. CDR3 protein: CASSLQGNQPYGYTF. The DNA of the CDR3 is TGTGCCAGCAGTCTACAGGGGAATCAACCGTATGGCTACACCTTC.

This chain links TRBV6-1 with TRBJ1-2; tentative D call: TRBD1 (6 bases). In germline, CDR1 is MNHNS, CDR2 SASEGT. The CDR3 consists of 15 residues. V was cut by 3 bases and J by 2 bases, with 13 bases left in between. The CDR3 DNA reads TGTGCCAGCAGTGAGATCCGGGACAACAACTATGGCTACACCTTC. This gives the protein CASSEIRDNNYGYTF.

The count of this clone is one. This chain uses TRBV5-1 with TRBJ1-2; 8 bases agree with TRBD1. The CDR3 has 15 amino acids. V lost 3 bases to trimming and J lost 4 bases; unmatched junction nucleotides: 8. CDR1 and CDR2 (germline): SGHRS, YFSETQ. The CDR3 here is CASSSQQGDGYGYTF. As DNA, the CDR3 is TGCGCCAGCAGCTCCCAACAGGGGGATGGCTATGGCTACACCTTC. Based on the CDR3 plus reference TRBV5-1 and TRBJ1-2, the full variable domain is KAGVTQTPRYLIKTRGQQVTLSCSPISGHRSVSWYQQTPGQGLQFLFEYFSETQRNKGNFPGRFSGRQFSNSRSEMNVSTLELGDSALYLCASSSQQGDGYGYTFGSGTRLTVV.

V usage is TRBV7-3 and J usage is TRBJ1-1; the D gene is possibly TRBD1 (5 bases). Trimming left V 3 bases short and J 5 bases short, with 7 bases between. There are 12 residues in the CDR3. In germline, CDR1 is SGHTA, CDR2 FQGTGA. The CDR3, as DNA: TGTGCCAGCAGCTTGGGGCGGACTGAAGCTTTCTTT. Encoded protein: CASSLGRTEAFF.

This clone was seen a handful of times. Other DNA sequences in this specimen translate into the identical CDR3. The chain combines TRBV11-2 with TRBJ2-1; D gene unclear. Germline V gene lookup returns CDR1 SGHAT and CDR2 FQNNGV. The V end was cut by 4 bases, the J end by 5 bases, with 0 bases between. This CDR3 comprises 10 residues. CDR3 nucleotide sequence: TGTGCCAGCAGCTACAATGAGCAGTTCTTC. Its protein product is CASSYNEQFF.

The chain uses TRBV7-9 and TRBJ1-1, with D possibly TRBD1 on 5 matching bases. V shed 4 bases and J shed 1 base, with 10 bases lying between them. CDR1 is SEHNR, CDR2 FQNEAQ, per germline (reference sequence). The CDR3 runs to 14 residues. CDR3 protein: CASSWSGGNTEAFF. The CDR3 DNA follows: TGTGCCAGCAGCTGGAGCGGGGGGAACACTGAAGCTTTCTTT.

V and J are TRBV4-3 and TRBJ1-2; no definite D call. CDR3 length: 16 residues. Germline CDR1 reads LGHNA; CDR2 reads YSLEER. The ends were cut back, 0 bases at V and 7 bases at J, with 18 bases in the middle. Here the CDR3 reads CASSQDWAGVLRGYTF. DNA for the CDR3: TGCGCCAGCAGCCAAGATTGGGCCGGGGTGCTCCGTGGCTACACCTTC.

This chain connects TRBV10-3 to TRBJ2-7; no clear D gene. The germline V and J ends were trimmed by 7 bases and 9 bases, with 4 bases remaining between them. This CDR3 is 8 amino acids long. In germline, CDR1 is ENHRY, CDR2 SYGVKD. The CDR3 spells CAITGQYF. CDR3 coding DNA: TGTGCCATCACGGGGCAGTACTTC.

CDR3 protein: CASSSDTAYYEQYF. DNA of the CDR3: TGTGCCAGCAGCTCTGATACAGCCTACTACGAGCAGTACTTC. This chain uses TRBV7-9 with TRBJ2-7; D not resolved. V dropped 4 bases and J dropped 3 bases, with 13 bases sitting between them. Germline loops: CDR1 SEHNR, CDR2 FQNEAQ (reference sequence). The CDR3 is 14 amino acids.

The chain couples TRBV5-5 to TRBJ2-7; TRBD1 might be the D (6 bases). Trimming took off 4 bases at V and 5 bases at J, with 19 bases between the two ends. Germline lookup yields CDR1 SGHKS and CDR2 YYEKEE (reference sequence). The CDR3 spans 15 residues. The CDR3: CASSDRSLSIHEQYF. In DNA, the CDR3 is TGTGCCAGCAGCGACAGGTCGCTATCTATCCACGAGCAGTACTTC.

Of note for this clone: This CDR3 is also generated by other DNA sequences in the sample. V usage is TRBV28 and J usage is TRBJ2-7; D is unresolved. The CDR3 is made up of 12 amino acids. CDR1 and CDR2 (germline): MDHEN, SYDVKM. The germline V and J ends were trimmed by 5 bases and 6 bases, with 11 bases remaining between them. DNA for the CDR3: TGTGCCAGCAGTCCTAGGTCTGGCGAGCAGTACTTC. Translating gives CASSPRSGEQYF.